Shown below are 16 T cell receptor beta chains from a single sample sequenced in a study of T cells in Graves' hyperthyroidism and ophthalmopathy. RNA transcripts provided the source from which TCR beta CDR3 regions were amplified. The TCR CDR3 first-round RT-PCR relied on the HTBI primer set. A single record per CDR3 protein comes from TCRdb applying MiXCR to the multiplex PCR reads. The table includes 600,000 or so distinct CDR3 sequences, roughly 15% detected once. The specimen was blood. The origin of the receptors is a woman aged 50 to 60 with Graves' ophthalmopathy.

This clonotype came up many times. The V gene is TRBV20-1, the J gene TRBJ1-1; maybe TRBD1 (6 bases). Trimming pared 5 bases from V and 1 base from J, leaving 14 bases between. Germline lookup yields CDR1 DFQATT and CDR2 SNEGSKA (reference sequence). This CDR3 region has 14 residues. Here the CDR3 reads CSASRGVGNTEAFF. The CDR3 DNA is TGCAGTGCTTCAAGGGGGGTTGGGAACACTGAAGCTTTCTTT.

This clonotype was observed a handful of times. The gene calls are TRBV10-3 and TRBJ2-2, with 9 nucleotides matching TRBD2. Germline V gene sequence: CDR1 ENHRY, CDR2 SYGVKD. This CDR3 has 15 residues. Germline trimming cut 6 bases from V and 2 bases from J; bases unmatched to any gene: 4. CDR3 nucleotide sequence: TGTGCCATCAGCGGTAGCGGGGGCAACACCGGGGAGCTGTTTTTT. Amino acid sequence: CAISGSGGNTGELFF.

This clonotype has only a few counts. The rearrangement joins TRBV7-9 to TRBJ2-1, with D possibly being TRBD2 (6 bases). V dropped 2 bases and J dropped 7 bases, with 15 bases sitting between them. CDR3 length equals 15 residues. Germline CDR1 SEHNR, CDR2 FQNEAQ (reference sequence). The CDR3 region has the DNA TGTGCCAGCAGCTTAAAGGCGGGGTTTGCAAATGAGCAGTTCTTC. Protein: CASSLKAGFANEQFF.

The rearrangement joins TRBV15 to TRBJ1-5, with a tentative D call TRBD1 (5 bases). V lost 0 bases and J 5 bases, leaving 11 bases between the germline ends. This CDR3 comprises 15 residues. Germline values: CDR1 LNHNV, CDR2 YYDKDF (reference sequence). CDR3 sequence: CATSRDREIYQPQHF. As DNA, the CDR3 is TGTGCCACCAGCAGAGACAGGGAAATTTATCAGCCCCAGCATTTT.

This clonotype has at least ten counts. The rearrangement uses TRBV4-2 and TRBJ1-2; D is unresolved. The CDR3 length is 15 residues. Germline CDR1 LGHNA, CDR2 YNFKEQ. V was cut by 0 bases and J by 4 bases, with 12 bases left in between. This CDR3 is CASSQDFPFTYGYTF. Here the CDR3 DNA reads TGTGCCAGCAGCCAAGACTTTCCTTTTACCTATGGCTACACCTTC.

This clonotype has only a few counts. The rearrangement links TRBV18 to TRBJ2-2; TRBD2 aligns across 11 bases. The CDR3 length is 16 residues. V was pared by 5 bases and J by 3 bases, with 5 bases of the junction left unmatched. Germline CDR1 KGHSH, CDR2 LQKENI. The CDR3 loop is CASSTRLAGYTGELFF. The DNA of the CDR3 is TGTGCCAGCTCAACCAGACTAGCGGGATACACCGGGGAGCTGTTTTTT.

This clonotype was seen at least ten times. The CDR3 sequence: CASSLDGQVLTNEQFF. CDR3 nucleotides: TGTGCCAGCAGCTTAGATGGTCAGGTTCTTACCAATGAGCAGTTCTTC. V is TRBV11-3 and J is TRBJ2-1; D is uncertain. Germline V gene lookup returns CDR1 SGHNT and CDR2 YENEEA. The CDR3 totals 16 residues. V was clipped by 0 bases and J by 6 bases, with 15 bases between them.

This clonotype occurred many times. The CDR3 loop reads CASTGPNTEAFF. The CDR3, as DNA: TGTGCCAGCACGGGCCCGAACACTGAAGCTTTCTTT. The rearrangement joins TRBV28 to TRBJ1-1, with no clear D. V lost 7 bases and J 1 base, leaving 7 bases between the germline ends. The germline V gene has CDR1 MDHEN and CDR2 SYDVKM. This CDR3 is 12 amino acids long.

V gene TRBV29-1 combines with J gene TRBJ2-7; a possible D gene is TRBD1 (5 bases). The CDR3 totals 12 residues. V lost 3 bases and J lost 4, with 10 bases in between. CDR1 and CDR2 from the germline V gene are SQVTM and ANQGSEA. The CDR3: CSVEDKGYEQYF. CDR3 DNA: TGCAGCGTTGAGGACAAGGGATACGAGCAGTACTTC.

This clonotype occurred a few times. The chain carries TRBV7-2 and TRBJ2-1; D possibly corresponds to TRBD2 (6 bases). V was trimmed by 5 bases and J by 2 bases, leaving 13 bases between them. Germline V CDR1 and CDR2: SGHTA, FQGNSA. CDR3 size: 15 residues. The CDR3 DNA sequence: TGTGCCAGCAGCGAAAGCGGAGGGGCCTACAATGAGCAGTTCTTC. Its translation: CASSESGGAYNEQFF.

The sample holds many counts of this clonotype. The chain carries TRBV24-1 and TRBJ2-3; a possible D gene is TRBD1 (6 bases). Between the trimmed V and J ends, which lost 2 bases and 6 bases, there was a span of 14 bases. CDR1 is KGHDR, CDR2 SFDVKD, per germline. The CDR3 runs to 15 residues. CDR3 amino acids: CATSDWGPSLDTQYF. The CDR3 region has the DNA TGTGCCACCAGTGATTGGGGGCCGTCCCTGGATACGCAGTATTTT.

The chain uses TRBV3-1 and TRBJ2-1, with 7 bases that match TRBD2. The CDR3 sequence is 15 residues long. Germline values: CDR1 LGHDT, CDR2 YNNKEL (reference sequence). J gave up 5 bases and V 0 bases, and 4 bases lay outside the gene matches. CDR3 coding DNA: TGTGCCAGCAGCCAAGAGCCGGGACTAAACAATGAGCAGTTCTTC. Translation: CASSQEPGLNNEQFF.

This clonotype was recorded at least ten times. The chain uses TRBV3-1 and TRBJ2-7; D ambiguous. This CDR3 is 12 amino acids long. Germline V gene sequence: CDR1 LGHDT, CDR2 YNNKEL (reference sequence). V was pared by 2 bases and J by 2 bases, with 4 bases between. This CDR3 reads CASSQRAYEQYF. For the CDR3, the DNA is TGTGCCAGCAGCCAAAGGGCCTACGAGCAGTACTTC.

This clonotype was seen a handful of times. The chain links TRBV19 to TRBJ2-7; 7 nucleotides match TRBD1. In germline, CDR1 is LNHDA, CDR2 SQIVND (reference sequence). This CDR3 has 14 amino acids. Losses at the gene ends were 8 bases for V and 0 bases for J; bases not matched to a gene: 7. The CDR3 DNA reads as TGTGCCAGTGGTGAGACAGGGCTCTCCTACGAGCAGTACTTC. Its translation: CASGETGLSYEQYF.

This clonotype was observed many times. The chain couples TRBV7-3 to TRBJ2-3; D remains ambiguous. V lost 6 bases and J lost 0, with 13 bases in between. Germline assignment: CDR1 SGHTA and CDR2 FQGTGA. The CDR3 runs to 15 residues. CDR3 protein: CASRKNAASTDTQYF. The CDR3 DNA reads TGTGCCAGCAGAAAAAACGCGGCTAGCACAGATACGCAGTATTTT.

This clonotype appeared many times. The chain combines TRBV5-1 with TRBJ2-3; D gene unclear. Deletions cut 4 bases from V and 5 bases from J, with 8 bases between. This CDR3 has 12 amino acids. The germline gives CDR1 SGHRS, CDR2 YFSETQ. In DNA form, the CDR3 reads TGCGCCAGCAGCCCGCCGGAAGATACGCAGTATTTT. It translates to CASSPPEDTQYF.